A single sample gave rise to the 28 T cell receptor beta chains below, sequenced in a study of T cell changes during pregnancy in multiple sclerosis. This table comes from immunoSEQ multiplex PCR, and its TCRdb copy is limited to in-frame clones, with some not included. Of roughly 39,000 clones listed, roughly 93% were seen once; the top ten hold approximately 1.5%. Sequenced: PBMCs (not recorded whether the cells were cultured). The receptors were sampled from a female donor with multiple sclerosis, enrolled in a pregnancy study.

The V call is TRBV5-3, the J call TRBJ1-2; maybe TRBD1 (6 bases). TRBV5-3 is an open reading frame whose function is uncertain. The V and J ends lost 4 bases and 2 bases respectively, with 9 bases between them. The length of the CDR3 is 13 residues. Here the CDR3 reads CARSRGTNYGYTF. CDR3 DNA: TGTGCCAGAAGCCGCGGGACAAACTATGGCTACACCTTC.

The rearrangement uses TRBV18 and TRBJ2-6; 7 positions match TRBD1. CDR1 is KGHSH and CDR2 is LQKENI in the germline V gene. V was clipped by 4 bases and J by 1 base; unmatched bases: 4. CDR3 length: 16 amino acids. For the CDR3, the DNA is TGTGCCAGCTCACGATACAGGGGATCTGGGGCCAACGTCCTGACTTTC. It specifies CASSRYRGSGANVLTF.

This clone was recorded once. V usage is TRBV28 and J usage is TRBJ2-6; the match to TRBD1 covers 10 bases. V lost 6 bases and J lost 0; bases outside the gene matches: 5. The CDR3 is 17 residues long. CDR1 is MDHEN, CDR2 SYDVKM, per germline. The CDR3 reads CASSRDRGLSGANVLTF. DNA for the CDR3: TGTGCCAGCAGCCGGGACAGGGGTCTCTCTGGGGCCAACGTCCTGACTTTC. Full variable domain (outside the CDR3, taken from reference TRBV28 and TRBJ2-6): DVKVTQSSRYLVKRTGEKVFLECVQDMDHENMFWYRQDPGLGLRLIYFSYDVKMKEKGDIPEGYSVSREKKERFSLILESASTNQTSMYLCASSRDRGLSGANVLTFGAGSRLTVL.

This chain uses TRBV25-1 with TRBJ1-6; D is possibly TRBD1 (6 bases). The V end lost 5 bases, the J end lost 10 bases, and 15 bases lay between the germline ends. Germline V lookup: CDR1 MGHDK, CDR2 SYGVNS. The CDR3 has 14 amino acids. This CDR3 is CASSYRDKSSPLHF. The CDR3 DNA sequence: TGTGCCAGCAGTTACCGGGACAAATCCTCACCCCTCCACTTT.

The genes are TRBV5-4 and TRBJ1-6; D remains ambiguous. There are 16 residues in the CDR3. The germline gives CDR1 SGHNT, CDR2 YYREEE (reference sequence). Trimming pared 0 bases from V and 2 bases from J, leaving 9 bases between. The CDR3 bases are TGTGCCAGCAGCTTGGGAATCCCCCCCTATAATTCACCCCTCCACTTT. Protein: CASSLGIPPYNSPLHF.

This chain links TRBV5-1 with TRBJ1-1, with unresolved D. The CDR3 has 13 residues. Per germline, CDR1 SGHRS and CDR2 YFSETQ. V was pared by 1 base and J by 3 bases, with 7 bases between. The CDR3 region is CASSLLTDTEAFF. Written as DNA, the CDR3 is TGCGCCAGCAGCTTGTTAACCGACACTGAAGCTTTCTTT.

V gene TRBV28 combines with J gene TRBJ2-7; D is perhaps TRBD1 (5 bases). The CDR3 extends over 13 amino acids. Germline-derived CDR1 and CDR2 are MDHEN and SYDVKM. V shed 4 bases and J shed 0 bases, with 7 bases lying between them. CDR3 region: CASSYRSSYEQYF. In DNA, the CDR3 is TGTGCCAGCAGTTACAGGAGCTCCTACGAGCAGTACTTC. The full variable domain, in which reference TRBV28 and TRBJ2-7 provide the parts outside the CDR3, is DVKVTQSSRYLVKRTGEKVFLECVQDMDHENMFWYRQDPGLGLRLIYFSYDVKMKEKGDIPEGYSVSREKKERFSLILESASTNQTSMYLCASSYRSSYEQYFGPGTRLTVT.

J is TRBJ1-5 and V is TRBV19, with a tentative D call TRBD1 (6 bases). V was clipped by 6 bases and J by 15 bases, with 21 bases between them. Germline CDR1 LNHDA, CDR2 SQIVND (reference sequence). CDR3 length equals 13 residues. CDR3 protein: CASSQRGREGWHF. The CDR3 DNA is TGTGCCAGTAGCCAAAGGGGGAGGGAAGGGTGGCATTTT.

The rearrangement joins TRBV7-9 to TRBJ2-7; D unresolved. The CDR3 contains 14 residues. Germline values: CDR1 SEHNR, CDR2 FQNEAQ (reference sequence). V was shortened by 1 base and J by 1 base, with 8 bases between the two germline ends. DNA of the CDR3: TGTGCCAGCAGCTTAGGCCTCAGTTCCTACGAGCAGTACTTC. This codes for CASSLGLSSYEQYF.

The sample holds one count of this clone. The V gene is TRBV11-2, the J gene TRBJ2-3; no definite D call. Germline V gene sequence: CDR1 SGHAT, CDR2 FQNNGV. Trimming pared 5 bases from V and 4 bases from J, leaving 7 bases between. The CDR3 covers 12 residues. The DNA for the CDR3 is TGTGCCAGCAGCCGCGAAGCAGATACGCAGTATTTT. Amino acids: CASSREADTQYF.

This chain connects TRBV6-5 to TRBJ1-2, with a tentative D call TRBD1 (6 bases). Germline-derived CDR1 and CDR2 are MNHEY and SVGAGI. Between the trimmed V and J ends, which lost 5 bases and 5 bases, there was a span of 12 bases. The length of the CDR3 is 13 residues. The CDR3 coding sequence is TGTGCCAGCAGTAACAGGGTTAGGTATGGCTACACCTTC. Translated: CASSNRVRYGYTF.

The genes are TRBV15 and TRBJ2-7; D gene uncertain. CDR1 is LNHNV and CDR2 is YYDKDF in the germline V gene (reference sequence). CDR3 length: 12 residues. The V end was cut by 0 bases, the J end by 6 bases, with 6 bases between. CDR3 sequence (DNA): TGTGCCACCAGCAGAGATGGGGTCGAGCAGTACTTC. Residues: CATSRDGVEQYF.

The V call is TRBV10-3, the J call TRBJ2-7, with TRBD2 matching 8 bases. Trimming cost V 5 bases and J 6 bases; bases outside gene matches: 6. Looked up from germline, CDR1 is ENHRY and CDR2 is SYGVKD. CDR3 size: 13 residues. CDR3 DNA: TGTGCCATCAGTATAGCGGGAAGTAGCGAGCAGTACTTC. Translated, it gives CAISIAGSSEQYF.

The chain has TRBV9 and TRBJ2-2; possible D gene TRBD1, 6 bases. Germline V gene sequence: CDR1 SGDLS, CDR2 YYNGEE. V dropped 5 bases and J dropped 6 bases, with 17 bases sitting between them. CDR3 length equals 15 residues. CDR3 nucleotides: TGTGCCAGCAGATTACACCCCGAGGGGGCCGGGGAGCTGTTTTTT. Translation gives CASRLHPEGAGELFF.

V and J are TRBV19 and TRBJ1-5, with 11 bases identical to TRBD1. The length of the CDR3 is 16 residues. With V trimmed by 4 bases and J by 1 base, 3 bases remained unmatched. The germline gives CDR1 LNHDA, CDR2 SQIVND (reference sequence). In DNA form, the CDR3 reads TGTGCCAGTAGTACATGGGACAGGGGGAGCAATCAGCCCCAGCATTTT. This sequence encodes CASSTWDRGSNQPQHF. The full variable domain, with the rest looked up from reference TRBV19 and TRBJ1-5, is DGGITQSPKYLFRKEGQNVTLSCEQNLNHDAMYWYRQDPGQGLRLIYYSQIVNDFQKGDIAEGYSVSREKKESFPLTVTSAQKNPTAFYLCASSTWDRGSNQPQHFGDGTRLSIL.

This clone ranks as medium-sized. For the CDR3, the DNA is TGTGCCAGCAGCTTAACGGCTAGCGATATAGATACGCAGTATTTT. Amino acid sequence: CASSLTASDIDTQYF. The chain has TRBV7-3 and TRBJ2-3; D possibly corresponds to TRBD2 (6 bases). The length of the CDR3 is 15 residues. Germline CDR1 SGHTA, CDR2 FQGTGA. The V end lost 0 bases, the J end lost 5 bases, and 12 bases lay between the germline ends.

The chain is built from TRBV28 and TRBJ1-5, with 8 nucleotides matching TRBD1. J lost 2 bases, V lost 6 bases, and 15 bases had no gene match. The germline CDR1 and CDR2 sequences are MDHEN and SYDVKM. This CDR3 comprises 18 residues. This chain's CDR3 is CASSYQGADNIGNQPQHF. CDR3 in DNA: TGTGCCAGCAGCTACCAGGGGGCGGATAACATAGGCAATCAGCCCCAGCATTTT.

The J gene is TRBJ2-3, the V gene TRBV5-4, with 8 bases matching TRBD2. Losses at the gene ends were 0 bases for V and 4 bases for J; bases not matched to a gene: 7. The CDR3 totals 16 residues. Germline assignment: CDR1 SGHNT and CDR2 YYREEE (reference sequence). The CDR3, as DNA: TGTGCCAGCAGCTTGGCCACGGGAGCGGGAGCAGATACGCAGTATTTT. Amino acids: CASSLATGAGADTQYF. Full variable domain (outside the CDR3, taken from reference TRBV5-4 and TRBJ2-3): ETGVTQSPTHLIKTRGQQVTLRCSSQSGHNTVSWYQQALGQGPQFIFQYYREEENGRGNFPPRFSGLQFPNYSSELNVNALELDDSALYLCASSLATGAGADTQYFGPGTRLTVL.

This clone was seen a single time. The rearrangement uses TRBV15 and TRBJ2-5; D remains unclear. The CDR3 totals 13 residues. Germline V gives CDR1 LNHNV, CDR2 YYDKDF (reference sequence). Trimming stripped 2 bases from V and 0 bases from J, with 4 bases between. The CDR3 sequence is CATSRTYQETQYF. CDR3 coding DNA: TGTGCCACCAGCAGAACGTACCAAGAGACCCAGTACTTC.

This chain uses TRBV9 with TRBJ2-3; TRBD1 matches 9 bases. The CDR3 has 12 residues. V dropped 7 bases and J dropped 11; count of bases not matched to a gene: 8. Germline V CDR1 and CDR2: SGDLS, YYNGEE. The CDR3 coding sequence is TGTGCCAGCGCGACGGGACAGGGTATGCAGTATTTT. Amino acids: CASATGQGMQYF.

The J gene is TRBJ1-2, the V gene TRBV6-5; D is unresolved. Germline V gives CDR1 MNHEY, CDR2 SVGAGI. Trimming stripped 10 bases from V and 6 bases from J, with 15 bases between. The CDR3 has 12 residues. Here the CDR3 reads CATAYSDDGYTF. The CDR3 coding sequence is TGTGCCACAGCCTACTCCGATGATGGCTACACCTTC.

The chain links TRBV7-2 to TRBJ1-3; unclear D gene. Germline V gives CDR1 SGHTA, CDR2 FQGNSA. Trimming removed 5 bases at V and 0 bases at J, with 8 bases between. This CDR3 spans 14 amino acids. The CDR3 nucleotides read TGTGCCAGCAGCCAGGTGGTCTCTGGAAACACCATATATTTT. Encoded protein: CASSQVVSGNTIYF. Drawing the rest from reference TRBV7-2 and TRBJ1-3, the complete variable domain is GAGVSQSPSNKVTEKGKDVELRCDPISGHTALYWYRQSLGQGLEFLIYFQGNSAPDKSGLPSDRFSAERTGGSVSTLTIQRTQQEDSAVYLCASSQVVSGNTIYFGEGSWLTVV.

This rearrangement joins TRBV18 to TRBJ1-2; 8 bases map to TRBD1. The V gene end was trimmed by 4 bases and the J gene end by 7 bases; junction bases not matched to a gene: 8. Looked up from germline, CDR1 is KGHSH and CDR2 is LQKENI. This CDR3 is 14 amino acids long. The CDR3 sequence: CASSRDRPSFGYTF. Here the CDR3 DNA reads TGTGCCAGCTCACGGGACAGGCCTTCCTTTGGCTACACCTTC.

This chain joins TRBV28 and TRBJ1-2; the D is unclear. This CDR3 contains 14 residues. Trimming left V 2 bases short and J 6 bases short, with 13 bases between. From germline, CDR1 is MDHEN and CDR2 SYDVKM. The CDR3 sequence: CASSLDESGHGYTF. CDR3 DNA: TGTGCCAGCAGTTTAGACGAATCCGGCCATGGCTACACCTTC.

The chain has TRBV7-9 and TRBJ2-2, with 10 bases lining up with TRBD2. From germline, CDR1 is SEHNR and CDR2 FQNEAQ (reference sequence). The CDR3 covers 17 residues. V shed 5 bases, J shed 2 bases, and the junction held 8 bases outside the gene matches. The CDR3 DNA reads TGTGCCAGCAGCGAGGAGCTAGCGGGAGTAAACACCGGGGAGCTGTTTTTT. Its protein is CASSEELAGVNTGELFF.

V usage is TRBV15 and J usage is TRBJ1-1; D is perhaps TRBD1 (6 bases). Germline V gene sequence: CDR1 LNHNV, CDR2 YYDKDF (reference sequence). Deletions cut 6 bases from V and 7 bases from J, with 15 bases between. The CDR3 length is 13 residues. The CDR3, as DNA: TGTGCCACCAGAATGACAACAGGGATTGAAGCTTTCTTT. Its translation: CATRMTTGIEAFF.

Points on this clone: One junction end does not reproduce the germline sequence, and a read error may be involved. The chain uses TRBV30 and TRBJ2-7; possible D gene TRBD1, 6 bases. The germline V gene has CDR1 GTSNPN and CDR2 SVGIG (reference sequence). CDR3 size: 13 residues. The CDR3 region has the DNA TGTGCCTGGGAGACAGGTGGGTCCTCCGAGCAGTACTTC. It specifies CAWETGGSSEQYF.

The CDR3 reads CASSLKGLGEQYF. The CDR3 coding sequence is TGTGCCAGCAGCTTGAAGGGTCTGGGCGAGCAGTACTTC. The V gene is TRBV5-6, the J gene TRBJ2-7; D ambiguous. Germline CDR1 SGHDT, CDR2 YYEEEE. CDR3 length: 13 amino acids. With 1 base removed from V and 6 bases from J, the gap between germline ends came to 11 bases.